This TCR beta chain was observed in a study of siplizumab effects on memory and regulatory T cells (dated by TCRdb to between 2019 and 2020). At the level of the whole study: The study examined how the anti-CD2 antibody siplizumab affects alloreactive T-cell subsets in allogeneic mixed lymphocyte reactions built from human PBMCs.

The junction shows trimming of 4 bases on V and 6 bases on J, plus 22 bases between the germline ends. Based on the germline V gene, the CDR1 and CDR2 sequences are SQVTM and ANQGSEA. From cysteine to phenylalanine, the CDR3 is 15 amino acids long. Only the CDR3 DNA is retained, 45 bases long and in frame from the first base. TCRbeta CDR3 sequencing was performed on sorted unstimulated T cells and on proliferating T cells recovered from mixed lymphocyte reactions. Fresh whole blood from 9 to 11 HLA-typed healthy donors was used as the source from which PBMCs were isolated. To map where alloreactive clones came from, unstimulated CD4+ non-regulatory T cells were FACS-sorted. On this clone: This receptor's antigen is unknown. No much larger clone is present one base from it, and per-base qualities are unavailable.

Library generation was performed with the immunoSEQ multiplex PCR assay. The deep sequencing platform assayed roughly 10^5 TCR templates per sample. Genomic DNA extracted from sorted T cells was used for TCRbeta CDR3 sequencing. As for the original processing: The R programming language was used for clonal analysis of TCRbeta CDR3 data. Unstimulated samples were compared with post-reaction CFSE-low samples to define alloreactive CD4+ and CD8+ clones. Regulatory or non-regulatory origin was assigned to alloreactive CD4+ clones by matching of sequences to sorted unstimulated Treg and non-Treg repertoires. The immuneACCESS repertoire file appears here via TCRdb, limited to in-frame rearrangements. These files lack a portion of the clones; in checked studies, under half of the deficit traces to unresolved V genes, and the cause of the others is not known. That table is the source of V, J and clone size, and D and trimming were worked out from the DNA. Counted in this sample were around 110,000 clones; about 94% of them appeared once. The leading ten clones occupy around 1.7% of the sample.

On the study overall, not on this receptor specifically: Among mappable alloreactive CD4+ clones, an average Treg-derived fraction of almost 70% was observed with siplizumab, compared with approximately 25% in control reactions. Unstimulated naive T cells appeared to be more diverse than memory T cells, and naive cells seemed to make a substantial contribution to the alloresponse. The suppressive function of proliferating Tregs from siplizumab cultures was not functionally confirmed. The cumulative frequency of alloreactive sequences that could be traced back to unstimulated CD4+ memory T cells was significantly reduced by siplizumab. For roughly 80-95% of proliferating CD4+ or CD8+ clones, no naive or memory phenotype could be assigned. Sequences below about 10^-5 frequency were poorly captured, so only a minor fraction of alloreactive clones could be mapped to unstimulated subsets.

The sequence derives from a human donor in good health. Here the chain combines TRBV29-1 and TRBJ2-7; a tentative D match to TRBD2 spans 6 bases. Sequences were obtained from non-Treg CD4+ T cells sorted from blood. The sample's cell subset or site label is to be understood as: FACS-sorted unstimulated CD4+ non-regulatory T cells. This receptor carries the CDR3 CSVGPGLPPTSEQYF. The nucleotide sequence reads TGCAGCGTTGGACCGGGACTCCCTCCGACGTCCGAGCAGTACTTC.